The T cell receptor (beta chain) under discussion was sequenced for a study of T cells after yellow fever vaccination. Findings and caveats of the study: FACS-sorted repertoires could harbor abundant contaminating bulk-population clonotypes.

Each CDR3 protein gets one entry after TCRdb re-called the 5' RACE reads with MiXCR. This table has roughly 190,000 distinct CDR3 sequences, 9.5% to 12% appearing once. The sample holds a few counts of this clonotype. Its antigen is undetermined. Germline V gene lookup returns CDR1 SGHRS and CDR2 YFSETQ. V lost 4 bases to trimming and J lost 3 bases, with 16 bases between them. This CDR3 contains 15 residues. The receptor was derived from a man younger than 30 who received the YFV17D yellow fever vaccine. V and J are TRBV5-1 and TRBJ1-2; no clear D. This specimen was CD8+ T cells sorted from PBMCs, taken 15 days after the yellow fever booster vaccination. CDR3 sequence: CASSLYGSGHYGYTF. CDR3 coding DNA: TGCGCCAGCAGCCTGTACGGGTCGGGTCACTATGGCTACACCTTC.